The T cell receptor beta chain described here comes from a study of blood T cell repertoires in COVID-19. Study context: Acute-phase and convalescent COVID-19 samples originated in the United States, Italy and Spain.

V was clipped by 8 bases and J by 5 bases; unmatched bases: 22. Per germline, CDR1 SNHLY and CDR2 FYNNEI. CDR3 length: 18 residues. TCRdb's copy holds only in-frame clones and misses some; the assay was immunoSEQ multiplex PCR. The sample lists 200,000 to 300,000 clones, 80% to 85% occurring once. V usage is TRBV2 and J usage is TRBJ1-2, with TRBD1 matching 8 bases. The sequenced material came from peripheral blood. The TCR comes from a woman between 18 and 30 years old with acute or convalescent COVID-19. CDR3 DNA sequence: TGTGCCAGCGATGCTTTCGGGGACAGGACTACCCTGCTGTATGGCTACACCTTC. Protein: CASDAFGDRTTLLYGYTF. The full variable domain, completed using reference TRBV2 and TRBJ1-2, is EPEVTQTPSHQVTQMGQEVILRCVPISNHLYFYWYRQILGQKVEFLVSFYNNEISEKSEIFDDQFSVERPDGSNFTLKIRSTKLEDSAMYFCASDAFGDRTTLLYGYTFGSGTRLTVV.